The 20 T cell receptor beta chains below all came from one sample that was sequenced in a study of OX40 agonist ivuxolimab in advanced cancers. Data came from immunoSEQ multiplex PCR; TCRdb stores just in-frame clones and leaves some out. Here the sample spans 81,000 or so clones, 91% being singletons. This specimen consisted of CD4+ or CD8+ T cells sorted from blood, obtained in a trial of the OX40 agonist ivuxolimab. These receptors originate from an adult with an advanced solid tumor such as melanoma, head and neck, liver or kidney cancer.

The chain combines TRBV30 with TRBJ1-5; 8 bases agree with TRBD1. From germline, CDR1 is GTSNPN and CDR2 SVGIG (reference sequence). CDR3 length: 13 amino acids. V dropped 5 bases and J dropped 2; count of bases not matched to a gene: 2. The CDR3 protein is CAWQGAGNQPQHF. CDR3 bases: TGTGCCTGGCAGGGGGCCGGCAATCAGCCCCAGCATTTT.

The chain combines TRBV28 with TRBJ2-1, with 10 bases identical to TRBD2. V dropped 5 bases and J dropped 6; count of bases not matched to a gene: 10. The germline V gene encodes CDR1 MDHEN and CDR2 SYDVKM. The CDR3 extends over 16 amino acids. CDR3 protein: CASSPLAGVVANEQFF. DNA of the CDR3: TGTGCCAGCAGTCCTCTAGCGGGAGTTGTGGCCAATGAGCAGTTCTTC. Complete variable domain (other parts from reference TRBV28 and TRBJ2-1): DVKVTQSSRYLVKRTGEKVFLECVQDMDHENMFWYRQDPGLGLRLIYFSYDVKMKEKGDIPEGYSVSREKKERFSLILESASTNQTSMYLCASSPLAGVVANEQFFGPGTRLTVL.

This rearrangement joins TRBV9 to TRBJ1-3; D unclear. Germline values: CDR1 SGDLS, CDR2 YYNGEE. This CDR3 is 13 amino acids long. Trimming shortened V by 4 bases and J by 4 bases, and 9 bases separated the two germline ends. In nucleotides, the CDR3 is TGTGCCAGCAGCCCCACTGGGGGAAACACCATATATTTT. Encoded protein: CASSPTGGNTIYF.

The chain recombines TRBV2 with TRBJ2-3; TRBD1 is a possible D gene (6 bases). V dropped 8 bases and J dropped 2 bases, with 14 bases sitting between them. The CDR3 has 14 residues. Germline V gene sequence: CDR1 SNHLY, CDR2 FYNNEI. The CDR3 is CASARDTFTDTQYF. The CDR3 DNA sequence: TGTGCCAGCGCCAGGGACACCTTCACAGATACGCAGTATTTT.

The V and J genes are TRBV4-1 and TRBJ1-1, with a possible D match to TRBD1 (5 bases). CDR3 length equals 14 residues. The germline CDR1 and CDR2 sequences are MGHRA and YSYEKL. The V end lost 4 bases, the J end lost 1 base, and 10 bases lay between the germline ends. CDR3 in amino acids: CASSLDTENTEAFF. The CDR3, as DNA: TGCGCCAGCAGCCTGGACACCGAGAACACTGAAGCTTTCTTT.

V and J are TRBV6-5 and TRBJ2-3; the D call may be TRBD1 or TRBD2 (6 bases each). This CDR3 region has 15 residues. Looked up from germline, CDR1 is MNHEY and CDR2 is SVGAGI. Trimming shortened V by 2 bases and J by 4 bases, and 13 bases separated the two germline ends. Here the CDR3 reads CASSYLGGRADTQYF. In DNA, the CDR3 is TGTGCCAGCAGTTACCTTGGGGGGCGGGCAGATACGCAGTATTTT.

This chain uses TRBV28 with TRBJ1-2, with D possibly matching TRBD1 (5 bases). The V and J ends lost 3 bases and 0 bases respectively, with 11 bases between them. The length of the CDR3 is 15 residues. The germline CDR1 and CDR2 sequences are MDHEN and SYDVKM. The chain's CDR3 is CASSFLQTANYGYTF. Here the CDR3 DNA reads TGTGCCAGCAGTTTCCTACAGACAGCTAACTATGGCTACACCTTC.

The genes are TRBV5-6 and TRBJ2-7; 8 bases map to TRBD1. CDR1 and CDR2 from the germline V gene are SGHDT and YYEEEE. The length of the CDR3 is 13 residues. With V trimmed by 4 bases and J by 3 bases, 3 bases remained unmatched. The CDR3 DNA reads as TGTGCCAGCAGCCAGGGGGCGGGCTACGAGCAGTACTTC. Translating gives CASSQGAGYEQYF.

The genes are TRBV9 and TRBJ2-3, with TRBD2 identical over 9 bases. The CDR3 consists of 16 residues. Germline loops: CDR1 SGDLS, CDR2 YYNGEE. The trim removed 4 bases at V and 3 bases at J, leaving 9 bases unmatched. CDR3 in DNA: TGTGCCAGCAGCCCCATAGCGGGAGAGGGAACAGATACGCAGTATTTT. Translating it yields CASSPIAGEGTDTQYF.

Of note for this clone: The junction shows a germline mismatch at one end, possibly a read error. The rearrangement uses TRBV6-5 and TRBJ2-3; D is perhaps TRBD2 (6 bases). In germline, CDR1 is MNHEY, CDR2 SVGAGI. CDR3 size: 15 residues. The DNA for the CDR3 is TGTGCCAGCGGTCCCCTACGGGAGAGCACGGATACGCAGTATTTT. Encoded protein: CASGPLRESTDTQYF.

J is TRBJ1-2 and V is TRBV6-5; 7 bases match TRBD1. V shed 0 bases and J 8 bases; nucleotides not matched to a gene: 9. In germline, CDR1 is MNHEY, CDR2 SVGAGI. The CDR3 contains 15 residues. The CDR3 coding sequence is TGTGCCAGCAGTTACTCGAAAGGGGGCGCGCAGGGCTACACCTTC. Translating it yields CASSYSKGGAQGYTF.

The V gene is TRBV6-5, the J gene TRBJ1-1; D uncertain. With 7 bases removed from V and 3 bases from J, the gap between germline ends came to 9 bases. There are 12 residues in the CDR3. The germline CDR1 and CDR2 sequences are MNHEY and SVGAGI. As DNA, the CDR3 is TGTGCCAGCATCTCGGTCCACACTGAAGCTTTCTTT. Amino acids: CASISVHTEAFF.

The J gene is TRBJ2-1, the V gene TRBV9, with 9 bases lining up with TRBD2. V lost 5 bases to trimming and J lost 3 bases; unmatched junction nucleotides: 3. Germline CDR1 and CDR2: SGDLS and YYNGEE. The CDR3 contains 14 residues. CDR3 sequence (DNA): TGTGCCAGCAGTAGCGGGAGTAGCTACAATGAGCAGTTCTTC. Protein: CASSSGSSYNEQFF.

This CDR3 reads CASSSRTGYTGELFF. The DNA for the CDR3 is TGTGCCAGCAGCTCTCGGACGGGATACACCGGGGAGCTGTTTTTT. The gene calls are TRBV7-3 and TRBJ2-2; D is perhaps TRBD2 (5 bases). Trimming took off 4 bases at V and 3 bases at J, with 12 bases between the two ends. The CDR3 contains 15 residues. CDR1 and CDR2 from the germline V gene are SGHTA and FQGTGA. Based on the CDR3 plus reference TRBV7-3 and TRBJ2-2, the full variable domain is GAGVSQTPSNKVTEKGKYVELRCDPISGHTALYWYRQSLGQGPEFLIYFQGTGAADDSGLPNDRFFAVRPEGSVSTLKIQRTERGDSAVYLCASSSRTGYTGELFFGEGSRLTVL.

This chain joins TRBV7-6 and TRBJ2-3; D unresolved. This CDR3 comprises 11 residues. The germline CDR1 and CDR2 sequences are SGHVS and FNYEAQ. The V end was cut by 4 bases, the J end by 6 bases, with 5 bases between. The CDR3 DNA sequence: TGTGCCAGCAGCTGGCTCGATACGCAGTATTTT. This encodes CASSWLDTQYF.

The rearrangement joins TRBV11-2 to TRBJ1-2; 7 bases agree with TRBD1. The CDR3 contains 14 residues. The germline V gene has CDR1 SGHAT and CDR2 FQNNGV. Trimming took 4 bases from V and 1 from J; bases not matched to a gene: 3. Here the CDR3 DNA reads TGTGCCAGCAGCTGGGGGGACAGTAACTATGGCTACACCTTC. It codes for CASSWGDSNYGYTF.

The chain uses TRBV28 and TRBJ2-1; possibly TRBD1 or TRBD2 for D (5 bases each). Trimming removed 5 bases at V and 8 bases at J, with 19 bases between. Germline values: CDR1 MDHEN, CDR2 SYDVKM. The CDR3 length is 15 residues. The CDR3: CASSLRDRAIDEQFF. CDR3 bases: TGTGCCAGCAGTCTTCGGGACCGAGCGATCGATGAGCAGTTCTTC. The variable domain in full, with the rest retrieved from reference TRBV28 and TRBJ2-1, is DVKVTQSSRYLVKRTGEKVFLECVQDMDHENMFWYRQDPGLGLRLIYFSYDVKMKEKGDIPEGYSVSREKKERFSLILESASTNQTSMYLCASSLRDRAIDEQFFGPGTRLTVL.

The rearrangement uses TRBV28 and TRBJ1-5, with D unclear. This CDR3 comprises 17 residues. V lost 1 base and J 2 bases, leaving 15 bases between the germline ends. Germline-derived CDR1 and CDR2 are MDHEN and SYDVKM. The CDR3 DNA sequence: TGTGCCAGCAGTTTATCCCTTGGGCAGTTGGGCAATCAGCCCCAGCATTTT. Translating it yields CASSLSLGQLGNQPQHF.

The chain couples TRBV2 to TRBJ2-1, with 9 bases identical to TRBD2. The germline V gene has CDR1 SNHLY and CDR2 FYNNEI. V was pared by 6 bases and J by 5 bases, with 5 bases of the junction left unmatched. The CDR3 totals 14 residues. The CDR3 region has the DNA TGTGCCAGCAGCCCGGGACTAGCCGACAATGAGCAGTTCTTC. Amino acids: CASSPGLADNEQFF. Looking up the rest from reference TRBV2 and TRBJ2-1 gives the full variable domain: EPEVTQTPSHQVTQMGQEVILRCVPISNHLYFYWYRQILGQKVEFLVSFYNNEISEKSEIFDDQFSVERPDGSNFTLKIRSTKLEDSAMYFCASSPGLADNEQFFGPGTRLTVL.

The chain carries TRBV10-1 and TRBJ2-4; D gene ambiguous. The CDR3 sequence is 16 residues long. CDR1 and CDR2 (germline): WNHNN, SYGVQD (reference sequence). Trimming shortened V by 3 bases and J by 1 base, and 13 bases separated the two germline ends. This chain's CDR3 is CASSDPPDRAKNIQYF. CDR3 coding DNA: TGCGCCAGCAGTGACCCGCCCGATCGGGCCAAAAACATTCAGTACTTC.